The rows below give T cell receptor beta chains drawn from one sample of a study of shared clonotypes between healthy human individuals. Only in-frame clones appear in the TCRdb table, and some are missing; sequencing was by immunoSEQ multiplex PCR. The sample holds roughly 2.6 million clones, approximately 94% seen once. The sequenced sample was naive CD4+ T cells sorted from blood. These receptors were collected from a man between 18 and 29 years old in good health. Each CDR3 is given with its conserved first and last residue. Fields, in order: CDR3 length, V gene, J gene, clone size, D gene, CDR3 DNA, CDR3 protein. A D gene is named only where the DNA matches it firmly. Size values are once, few and many counts, or a class for expanded clones, and some rows have none.

cdr3_length: 14
v_call: TRBV5-4
j_call: TRBJ1-2
clone_size: NA
d_call: NA
cdr3_nt: TGTGCCAGCAGAAGACCGGGAATCAAGGATGGCTACACCTTC
cdr3_aa: CASRRPGIKDGYTF

cdr3_length: 14
v_call: TRBV5-1
j_call: TRBJ2-3
clone_size: NA
d_call: NA
cdr3_nt: TGCGCCAGCAGCTTGGGACTCAGCACAGATACGCAGTATTTT
cdr3_aa: CASSLGLSTDTQYF

cdr3_length: 12
v_call: TRBV14
j_call: TRBJ1-1
clone_size: NA
d_call: NA
cdr3_nt: TGTGCCAGCAGCCAAGCCCCGCCTGAAGCTTTCTTT
cdr3_aa: CASSQAPPEAFF

cdr3_length: 16
v_call: TRBV9
j_call: TRBJ2-1
clone_size: NA
d_call: TRBD2
cdr3_nt: TGTGCCAGCAGCGTAGGATCCGGGAGGGAGTACAATGAGCAGTTCTTC
cdr3_aa: CASSVGSGREYNEQFF

cdr3_length: 14
v_call: TRBV29-1
j_call: TRBJ2-2
clone_size: NA
d_call: TRBD2
cdr3_nt: TGCAGCGTAACCCCGGGACTAGCGTCCGGGGAGCTGTTTTTT
cdr3_aa: CSVTPGLASGELFF

cdr3_length: 13
v_call: TRBV6-5
j_call: TRBJ1-2
clone_size: once
d_call: NA
cdr3_nt: TGTGCCAGCAGTCTGGGGCGGAACTATGGCTACACCTTC
cdr3_aa: CASSLGRNYGYTF

cdr3_length: 15
v_call: TRBV6-5
j_call: TRBJ2-7
clone_size: once
d_call: TRBD1
cdr3_nt: TGTGCCAGCAGTTACTCGGCGACAGGGTGGTACGAGCAGTACTTC
cdr3_aa: CASSYSATGWYEQYF

cdr3_length: 14
v_call: TRBV7-9
j_call: TRBJ2-7
clone_size: NA
d_call: NA
cdr3_nt: TGTGCCAGCAGCCCCGGCAAAGGGGACTACGAGCAGTACTTC
cdr3_aa: CASSPGKGDYEQYF

cdr3_length: 13
v_call: TRBV6-6
j_call: TRBJ1-6
clone_size: NA
d_call: NA
cdr3_nt: TGTGCCAGCAGTCAATCCCCCAATTCACCCCTCCACTTT
cdr3_aa: CASSQSPNSPLHF

cdr3_length: 14
v_call: TRBV9
j_call: TRBJ2-3
clone_size: NA
d_call: NA
cdr3_nt: TGTGCCAGCAGCGTGTCGGACCCAGTAGATACGCAGTATTTT
cdr3_aa: CASSVSDPVDTQYF

cdr3_length: 13
v_call: TRBV30
j_call: TRBJ2-5
clone_size: NA
d_call: NA
cdr3_nt: TGTGCCTGGGGGGGCCCTTCAGGGGAGACCCAGTACTTC
cdr3_aa: CAWGGPSGETQYF

cdr3_length: 13
v_call: TRBV5-4
j_call: TRBJ2-7
clone_size: NA
d_call: NA
cdr3_nt: TGTGCCAGCAGCAATTGGCAGGGGTACGAGCAGTACTTC
cdr3_aa: CASSNWQGYEQYF

cdr3_length: 12
v_call: TRBV11-2
j_call: TRBJ1-2
clone_size: NA
d_call: NA
cdr3_nt: TGTGCCAGCAGCTTTGTCGAGGGTTTCCCCCTCTTC
cdr3_aa: CASSFVEGFPLF

cdr3_length: 13
v_call: TRBV10-1
j_call: TRBJ2-3
clone_size: NA
d_call: NA
cdr3_nt: TGCGCCAGCAGTGAGTCTGGGGTAGATACGCAGTATTTT
cdr3_aa: CASSESGVDTQYF

cdr3_length: 14
v_call: TRBV5-1
j_call: TRBJ2-7
clone_size: NA
d_call: NA
cdr3_nt: TGCGCCAGCAGCGGATCCGGGGGATCCTACGAGCAGTACTTC
cdr3_aa: CASSGSGGSYEQYF

cdr3_length: 15
v_call: TRBV11-3
j_call: TRBJ2-1
clone_size: NA
d_call: NA
cdr3_nt: TGTGCCAGCAGCTTGGGCGGGGGCGTAAACAATGAGCAGTTCTTC
cdr3_aa: CASSLGGGVNNEQFF

cdr3_length: 12
v_call: TRBV7-2
j_call: TRBJ1-2
clone_size: NA
d_call: NA
cdr3_nt: TGTGCCAGCAGCCCCTCCAGGGTAGGCTACACCTTC
cdr3_aa: CASSPSRVGYTF